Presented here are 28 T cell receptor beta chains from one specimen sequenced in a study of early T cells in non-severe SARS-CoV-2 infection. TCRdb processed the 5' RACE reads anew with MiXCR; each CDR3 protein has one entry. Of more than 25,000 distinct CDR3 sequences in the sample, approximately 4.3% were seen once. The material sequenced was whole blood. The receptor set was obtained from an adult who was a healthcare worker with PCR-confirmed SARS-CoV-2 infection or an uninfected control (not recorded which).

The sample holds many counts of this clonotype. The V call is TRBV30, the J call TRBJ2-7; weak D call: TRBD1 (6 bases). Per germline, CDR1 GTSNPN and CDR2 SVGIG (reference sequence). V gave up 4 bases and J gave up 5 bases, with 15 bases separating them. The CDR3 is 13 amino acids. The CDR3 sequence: CAWNSVGGDEQYF. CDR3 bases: TGTGCCTGGAACTCGGTTGGGGGCGACGAGCAGTACTTC. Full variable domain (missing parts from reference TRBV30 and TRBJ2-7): SQTIHQWPATLVQPVGSPLSLECTVEGTSNPNLYWYRQAAGRGLQLLFYSVGIGQISSEVPQNLSASRPQDRQFILSSKKLLLSDSGFYLCAWNSVGGDEQYFGPGTRLTVT.

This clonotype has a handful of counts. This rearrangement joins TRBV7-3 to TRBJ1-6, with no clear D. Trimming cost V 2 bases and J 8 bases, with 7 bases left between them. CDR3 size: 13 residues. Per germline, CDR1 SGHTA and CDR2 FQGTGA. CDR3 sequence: CASSLVTDSPLHF. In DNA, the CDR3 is TGTGCCAGCAGCTTAGTGACTGATTCACCCCTCCACTTT.

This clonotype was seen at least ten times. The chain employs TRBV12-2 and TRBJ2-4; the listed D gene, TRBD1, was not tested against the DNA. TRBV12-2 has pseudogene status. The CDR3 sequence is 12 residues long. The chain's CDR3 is CASRLGQGVLYF. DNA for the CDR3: TGTGCAAGTCGCTTAGGACAGGGGGTTTTGTACTTC.

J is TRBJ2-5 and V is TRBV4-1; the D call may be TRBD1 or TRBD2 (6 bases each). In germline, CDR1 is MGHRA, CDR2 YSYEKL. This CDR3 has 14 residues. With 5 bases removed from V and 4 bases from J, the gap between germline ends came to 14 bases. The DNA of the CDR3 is TGCGCCAGCAGCTCATCCGGGGGCGGAGAGACCCAGTACTTC. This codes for CASSSSGGGETQYF.

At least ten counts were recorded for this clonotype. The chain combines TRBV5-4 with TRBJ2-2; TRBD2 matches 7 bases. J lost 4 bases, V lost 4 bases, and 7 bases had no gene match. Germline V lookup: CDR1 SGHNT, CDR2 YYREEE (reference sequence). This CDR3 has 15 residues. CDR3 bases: TGTGCCAGCAGCCAAAGCGGGGCCCTCACCGGGGAGCTGTTTTTT. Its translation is CASSQSGALTGELFF.

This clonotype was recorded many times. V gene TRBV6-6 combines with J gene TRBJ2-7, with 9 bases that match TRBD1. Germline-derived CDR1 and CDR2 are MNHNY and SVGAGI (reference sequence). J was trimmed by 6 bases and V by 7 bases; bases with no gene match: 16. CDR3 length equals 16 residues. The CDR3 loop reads CASTQAIGTGIPEQYF. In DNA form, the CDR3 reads TGTGCCAGCACCCAAGCTATTGGGACAGGGATTCCCGAGCAGTACTTC.

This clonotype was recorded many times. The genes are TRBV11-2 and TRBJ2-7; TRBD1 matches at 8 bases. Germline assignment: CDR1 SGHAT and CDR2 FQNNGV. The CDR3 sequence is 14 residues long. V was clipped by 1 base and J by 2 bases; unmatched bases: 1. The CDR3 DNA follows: TGTGCCAGCAGCTTAGGACAGGGGCCCTACGAGCAGTACTTC. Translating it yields CASSLGQGPYEQYF.

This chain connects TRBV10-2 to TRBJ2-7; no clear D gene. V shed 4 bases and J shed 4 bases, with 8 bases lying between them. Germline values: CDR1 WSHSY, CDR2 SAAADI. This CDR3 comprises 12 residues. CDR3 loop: CASSVDSYEQYF. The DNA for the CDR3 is TGCGCCAGCAGTGTAGATTCTTACGAGCAGTACTTC.

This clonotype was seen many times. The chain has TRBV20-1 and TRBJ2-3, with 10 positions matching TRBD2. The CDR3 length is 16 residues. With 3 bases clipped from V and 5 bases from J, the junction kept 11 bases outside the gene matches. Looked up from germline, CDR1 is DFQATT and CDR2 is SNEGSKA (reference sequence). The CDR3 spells CSARGLAGVERDTQYF. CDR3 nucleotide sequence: TGCAGTGCTAGGGGGCTAGCGGGGGTTGAACGAGATACGCAGTATTTT.

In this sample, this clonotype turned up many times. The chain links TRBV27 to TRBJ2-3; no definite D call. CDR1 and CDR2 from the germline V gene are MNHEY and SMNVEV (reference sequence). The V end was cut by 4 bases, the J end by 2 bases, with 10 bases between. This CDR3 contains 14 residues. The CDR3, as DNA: TGTGCCAGCAGTTCCCCGGCCTACACAGATACGCAGTATTTT. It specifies CASSSPAYTDTQYF.

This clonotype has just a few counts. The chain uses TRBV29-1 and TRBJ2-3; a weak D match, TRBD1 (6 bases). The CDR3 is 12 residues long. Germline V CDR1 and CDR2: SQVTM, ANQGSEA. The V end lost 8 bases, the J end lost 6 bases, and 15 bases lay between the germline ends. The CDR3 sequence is CSYEGVRDTQYF. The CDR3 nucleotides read TGCAGCTACGAGGGGGTGAGGGATACGCAGTATTTT.

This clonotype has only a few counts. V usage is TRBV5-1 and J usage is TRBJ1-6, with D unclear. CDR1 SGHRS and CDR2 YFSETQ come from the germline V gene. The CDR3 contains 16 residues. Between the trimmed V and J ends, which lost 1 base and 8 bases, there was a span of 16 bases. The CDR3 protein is CASSLRASLTDSPLHF. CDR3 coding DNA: TGCGCCAGCAGCTTGAGGGCGTCCCTCACGGATTCACCCCTCCACTTT.

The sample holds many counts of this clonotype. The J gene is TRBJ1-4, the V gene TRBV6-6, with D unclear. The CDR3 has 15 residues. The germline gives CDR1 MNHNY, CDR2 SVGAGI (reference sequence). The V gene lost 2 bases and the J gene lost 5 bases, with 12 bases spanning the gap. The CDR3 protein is CASSYGSRKNEKLFF. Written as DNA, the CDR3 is TGTGCCAGCAGTTACGGGAGCAGAAAAAATGAAAAACTGTTTTTT.

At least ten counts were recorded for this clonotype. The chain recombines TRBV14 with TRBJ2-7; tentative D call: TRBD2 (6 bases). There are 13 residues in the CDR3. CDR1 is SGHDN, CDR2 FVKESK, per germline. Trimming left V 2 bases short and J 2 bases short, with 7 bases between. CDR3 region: CASSQPGAYEQYF. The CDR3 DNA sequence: TGTGCCAGCAGCCAACCGGGGGCCTACGAGCAGTACTTC.

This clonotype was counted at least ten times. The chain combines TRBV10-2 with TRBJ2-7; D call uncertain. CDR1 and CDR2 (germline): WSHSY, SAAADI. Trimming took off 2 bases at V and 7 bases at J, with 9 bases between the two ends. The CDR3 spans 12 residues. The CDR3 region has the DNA TGCGCCAGCAGTGAGGAAGTGGGAGAGCAGTACTTC. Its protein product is CASSEEVGEQYF.

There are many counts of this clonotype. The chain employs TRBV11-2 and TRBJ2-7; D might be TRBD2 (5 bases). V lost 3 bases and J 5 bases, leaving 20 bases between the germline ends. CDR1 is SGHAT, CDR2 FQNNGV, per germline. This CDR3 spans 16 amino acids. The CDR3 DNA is TGTGCCAGCAGCTTGTCTCGAAACGGGAAAATTGACGAGCAGTACTTC. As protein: CASSLSRNGKIDEQYF. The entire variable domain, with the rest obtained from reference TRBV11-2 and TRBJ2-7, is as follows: EAGVAQSPRYKIIEKRQSVAFWCNPISGHATLYWYQQILGQGPKLLIQFQNNGVVDDSQLPKDRFSAERLKGVDSTLKIQPAKLEDSAVYLCASSLSRNGKIDEQYFGPGTRLTVT.

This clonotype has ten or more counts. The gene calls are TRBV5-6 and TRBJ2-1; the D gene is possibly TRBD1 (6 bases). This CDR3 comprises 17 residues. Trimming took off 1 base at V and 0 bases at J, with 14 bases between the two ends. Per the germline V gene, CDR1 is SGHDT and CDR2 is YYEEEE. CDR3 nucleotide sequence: TGTGCCAGCAGCTTGCTGTGGACAGAGGGCTCCTACAATGAGCAGTTCTTC. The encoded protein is CASSLLWTEGSYNEQFF.

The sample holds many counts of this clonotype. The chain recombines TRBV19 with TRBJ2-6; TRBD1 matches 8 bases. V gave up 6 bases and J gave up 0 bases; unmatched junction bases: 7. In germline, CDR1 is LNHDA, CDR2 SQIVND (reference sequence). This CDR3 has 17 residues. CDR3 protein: CASSSTGVPSGANVLTF. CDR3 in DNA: TGTGCCAGTAGCTCGACAGGGGTTCCCTCTGGGGCCAACGTCCTGACTTTC.

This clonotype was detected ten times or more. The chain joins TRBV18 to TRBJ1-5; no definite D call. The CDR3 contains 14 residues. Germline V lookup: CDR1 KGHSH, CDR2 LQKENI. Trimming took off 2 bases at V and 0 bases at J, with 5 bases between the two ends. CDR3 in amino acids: CASSPGYSNQPQHF. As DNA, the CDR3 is TGTGCCAGCTCACCAGGCTATAGCAATCAGCCCCAGCATTTT.

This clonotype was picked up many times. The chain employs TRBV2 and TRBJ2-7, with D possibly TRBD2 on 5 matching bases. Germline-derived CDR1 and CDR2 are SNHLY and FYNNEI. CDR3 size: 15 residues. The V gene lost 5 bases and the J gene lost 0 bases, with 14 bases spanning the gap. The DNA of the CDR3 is TGTGCCAGCAGTAAAGGACTCCTACTCTCCTACGAGCAGTACTTC. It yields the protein CASSKGLLLSYEQYF.

As DNA, the CDR3 is TGCGCCAGTACAAAACAGGGACCCTCGGGCAATCAGCCCCAGCATTTT. This codes for CASTKQGPSGNQPQHF. V is TRBV10-1 and J is TRBJ1-5; D is perhaps TRBD1 (6 bases). Germline CDR1 is WNHNN and CDR2 is SYGVQD (reference sequence). The length of the CDR3 is 16 residues. The V gene lost 9 bases and the J gene lost 2 bases, with 20 bases spanning the gap.

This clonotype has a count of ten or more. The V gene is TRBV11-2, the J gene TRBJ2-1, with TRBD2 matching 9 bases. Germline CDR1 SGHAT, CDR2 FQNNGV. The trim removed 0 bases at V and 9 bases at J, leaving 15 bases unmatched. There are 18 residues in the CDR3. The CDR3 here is CASSLDAFSGGFGGEQFF. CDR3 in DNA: TGTGCCAGCAGCTTAGATGCGTTTAGCGGGGGCTTTGGCGGTGAGCAGTTCTTC.

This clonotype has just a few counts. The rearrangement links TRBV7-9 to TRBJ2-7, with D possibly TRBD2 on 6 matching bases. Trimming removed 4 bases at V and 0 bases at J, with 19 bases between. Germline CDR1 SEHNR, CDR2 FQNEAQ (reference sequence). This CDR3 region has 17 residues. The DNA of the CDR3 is TGTGCCAGCAGCTCCCTTCGCGGGACGGGGAGCTCCTACGAGCAGTACTTC. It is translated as CASSSLRGTGSSYEQYF. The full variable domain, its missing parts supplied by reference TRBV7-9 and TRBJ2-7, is DTGVSQNPRHKITKRGQNVTFRCDPISEHNRLYWYRQTLGQGPEFLTYFQNEAQLEKSRLLSDRFSAERPKGSFSTLEIQRTEQGDSAMYLCASSSLRGTGSSYEQYFGPGTRLTVT.

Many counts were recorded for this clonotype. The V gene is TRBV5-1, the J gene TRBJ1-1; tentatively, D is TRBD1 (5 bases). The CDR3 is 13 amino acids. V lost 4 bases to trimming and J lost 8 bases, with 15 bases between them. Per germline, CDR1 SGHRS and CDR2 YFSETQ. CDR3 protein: CASSRMEGLEAFF. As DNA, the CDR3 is TGCGCCAGCAGCCGTATGGAGGGGCTCGAAGCTTTCTTT.

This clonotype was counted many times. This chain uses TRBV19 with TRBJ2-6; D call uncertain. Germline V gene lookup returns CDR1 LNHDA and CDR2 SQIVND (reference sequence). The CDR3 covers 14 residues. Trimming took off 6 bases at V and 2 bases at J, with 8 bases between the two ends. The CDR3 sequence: CASRVQAGANVLTF. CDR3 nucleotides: TGTGCCAGTAGGGTACAAGCTGGGGCCAACGTCCTGACTTTC. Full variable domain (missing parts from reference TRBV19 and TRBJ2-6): DGGITQSPKYLFRKEGQNVTLSCEQNLNHDAMYWYRQDPGQGLRLIYYSQIVNDFQKGDIAEGYSVSREKKESFPLTVTSAQKNPTAFYLCASRVQAGANVLTFGAGSRLTVL.

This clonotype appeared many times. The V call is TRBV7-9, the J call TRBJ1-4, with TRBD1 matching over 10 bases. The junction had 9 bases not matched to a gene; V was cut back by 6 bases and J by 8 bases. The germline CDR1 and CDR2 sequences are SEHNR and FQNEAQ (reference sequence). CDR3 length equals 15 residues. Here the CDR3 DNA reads TGTGCCAGCAGGGAGACAGGGGGCGAAATGGAAAAACTGTTTTTT. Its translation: CASRETGGEMEKLFF.

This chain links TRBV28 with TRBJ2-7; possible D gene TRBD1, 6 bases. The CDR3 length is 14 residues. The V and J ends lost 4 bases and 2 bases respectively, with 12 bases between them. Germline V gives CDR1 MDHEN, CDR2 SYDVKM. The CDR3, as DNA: TGTGCCAGCAGTTCAGGACAGCCTCCCTACGAGCAGTACTTC. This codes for CASSSGQPPYEQYF.

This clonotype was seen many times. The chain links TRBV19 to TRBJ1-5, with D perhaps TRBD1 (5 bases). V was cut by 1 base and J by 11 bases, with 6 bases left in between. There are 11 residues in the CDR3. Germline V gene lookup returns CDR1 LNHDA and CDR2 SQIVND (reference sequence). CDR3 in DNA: TGTGCCAGTAGTATAGCGGGGGCCCAGCATTTT. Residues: CASSIAGAQHF.